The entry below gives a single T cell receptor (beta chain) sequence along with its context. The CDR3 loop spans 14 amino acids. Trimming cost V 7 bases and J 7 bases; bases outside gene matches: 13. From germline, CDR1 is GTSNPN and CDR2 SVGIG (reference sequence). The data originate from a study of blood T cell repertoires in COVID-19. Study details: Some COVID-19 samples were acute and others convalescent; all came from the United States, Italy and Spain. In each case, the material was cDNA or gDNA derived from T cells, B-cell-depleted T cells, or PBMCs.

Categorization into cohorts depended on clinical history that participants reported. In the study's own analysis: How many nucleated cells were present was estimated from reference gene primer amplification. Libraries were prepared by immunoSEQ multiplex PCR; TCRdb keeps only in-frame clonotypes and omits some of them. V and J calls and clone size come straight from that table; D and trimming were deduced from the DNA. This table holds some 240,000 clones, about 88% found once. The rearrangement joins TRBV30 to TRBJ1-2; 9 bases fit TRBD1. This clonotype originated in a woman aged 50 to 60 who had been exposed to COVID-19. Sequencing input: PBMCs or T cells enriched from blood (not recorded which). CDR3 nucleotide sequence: TGTGCCTCCGGCCGGGGTCAGGGACAGGGTGGCTACACCTTC. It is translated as CASGRGQGQGGYTF.